The next 11 T cell receptor beta chains were all read from a single sample in a study of tumor-infiltrating lymphocytes in primary liver carcinoma. Without any cell sorting, about 18-31 mg of bulk tissue yielded co-extracted RNA and DNA. With around 490 ng total RNA as template and a constant-region primer, TCR beta cDNA was made. What produced the TCR beta libraries was three nested multiplex PCR rounds using slightly modified ARM-PCR. Amplification in the first two PCR rounds was performed using TRBV1-TRBV30 forward primers and a C-beta reverse primer for 10 cycles each. TCRdb used MiXCR to reprocess the multiplex PCR reads, holding one entry per CDR3 protein. The sample records 50,000 to 60,000 distinct CDR3 sequences, about 80% being singletons. The sequencing input was liver tumor tissue from sampling region 5. Subset reported: tumor region T5, tumor centre. All receptors come from a man aged 40-49 years with primary liver carcinoma and hepatitis B virus infection.

V is TRBV6-2 or TRBV6-3 and J is TRBJ2-1, with 10 bases that match TRBD2. CDR1 and CDR2 from the germline V gene are MNHEY and SVGEGT. This CDR3 contains 15 residues. Unmatched junction bases numbered 13, after V lost 7 bases and J lost 10 bases. The CDR3 coding sequence is TGTGCCAGCATCCCAAGACCAGCGGGAGGGGACGAGCAGTTCTTC. Its protein is CASIPRPAGGDEQFF.

This clonotype has a count of ten or more. The genes are TRBV28 and TRBJ1-5; TRBD1 might be the D (6 bases). The CDR3 length is 12 residues. The ends were cut back, 7 bases at V and 9 bases at J, with 13 bases in the middle. From germline, CDR1 is MDHEN and CDR2 SYDVKM. The CDR3 loop is CASTAPRGPQHF. The CDR3 DNA reads TGTGCCAGCACAGCTCCCAGGGGGCCCCAGCATTTT.

This clonotype was seen only a few times. This may come from a read error, since a much larger clone is one base off. The chain joins TRBV30 to TRBJ1-2, with TRBD1 matching 7 bases. Losses at the gene ends were 2 bases for V and 6 bases for J; bases not matched to a gene: 6. Germline CDR1 reads GTSNPN; CDR2 reads SVGIG (reference sequence). The CDR3 consists of 13 residues. CDR3 DNA: TGTGCCTGGAGTCCCCTGACAGGGAATGGCTACACCTTC. It yields the protein CAWSPLTGNGYTF.

This rearrangement joins TRBV20-1 to TRBJ1-5; no clear D gene. The last part of the DNA fits TRBJ2-3 better; the J call may be wrong. The CDR3 has 13 amino acids. Germline CDR1 reads DFQATT; CDR2 reads SNEGSKA (reference sequence). The CDR3 nucleotides are TGCAGTGCTAGGGCTTATAGCAATCAGCCCCAGTATTTT. Amino acids: CSARAYSNQPQYF.

In the case of this clonotype: Lacking the conserved final phenylalanine or tryptophan, this CDR3 likely reflects a read error. This rearrangement joins TRBV11-1 to TRBJ2-3, with a tentative D call TRBD2 (5 bases). The CDR3 length is 15 residues. The germline gives CDR1 SGHAT, CDR2 FQDESV (reference sequence). V was trimmed by 6 bases and J by 4 bases, leaving 17 bases between them. CDR3 residues: CASSLPRESADTQYL. The CDR3 region has the DNA TGTGCCAGCAGTTTGCCGAGGGAGAGTGCAGATACGCAGTATTTA.

This clonotype was detected ten times or more. This rearrangement joins TRBV5-1 to TRBJ1-1, with D hard to call. The V and J ends lost 1 base and 5 bases respectively, with 6 bases between them. Germline CDR1 is SGHRS and CDR2 is YFSETQ. The CDR3 runs 12 residues. The CDR3 coding sequence is TGCGCCAGCAGCTTGAGTGGGACTGAAGCTTTCTTT. This sequence encodes CASSLSGTEAFF.

This clonotype was picked up many times. The chain carries TRBV28 and TRBJ1-4, with 9 positions matching TRBD1. The CDR3 loop spans 14 amino acids. The germline gives CDR1 MDHEN, CDR2 SYDVKM. With 5 bases clipped from V and 6 bases from J, the junction kept 4 bases outside the gene matches. The CDR3 bases are TGTGCCAGCAGTCTCCGGACAGGGGATGAAAAACTGTTTTTT. Translated, it gives CASSLRTGDEKLFF.

This chain links TRBV11-2 with TRBJ2-4; D gene ambiguous. This CDR3 spans 15 amino acids. V was cut by 8 bases and J by 0 bases, with 14 bases left in between. Germline V gene lookup returns CDR1 SGHAT and CDR2 FQNNGV. CDR3 nucleotide sequence: TGTGCCAGCGCCACTTCTACGGTAGCCAAAAACATTCAGTACTTC. This translates into CASATSTVAKNIQYF.

To note about this clonotype: At one boundary the junction diverges from the germline segment, which might be a read error. V usage is TRBV12-5 and J usage is TRBJ2-2; 7 bases align to TRBD2. Germline V lookup: CDR1 LGHNT, CDR2 FRNRAP. This CDR3 comprises 15 residues. The CDR3 nucleotides read TGTGCTAGTGCCCTGGGAGGGGTGAACACCGGGGAGTTGCTTTTT. This sequence encodes CASALGGVNTGELLF.

Comments on this clonotype: Sequence at one end of the junction differs from germline and may be a read error. This rearrangement joins TRBV29-1 to TRBJ2-3; TRBD2 might be the D (6 bases). The length of the CDR3 is 15 residues. Germline V gene lookup returns CDR1 SQVTM and CDR2 ANQGSEA. CDR3 in DNA: TGCAGCGTTGAGGGCGGGACCAGCATCACAGATAAGCAGTATTTT. Translated, it gives CSVEGGTSITDKQYF.

Comment on this clonotype: Here the CDR3 omits its conserved ending phenylalanine or tryptophan, so a read error is the likely source. The chain uses TRBV29-1 and TRBJ2-5, with 13 nucleotides matching TRBD2. The CDR3 extends over 15 amino acids. From germline, CDR1 is SQVTM and CDR2 ANQGSEA. CDR3 DNA: TGCGGCGTTCGGACTAGCGGGAGTCGGGCAGAGACCCAGTACTAC. This translates into CGVRTSGSRAETQYY.